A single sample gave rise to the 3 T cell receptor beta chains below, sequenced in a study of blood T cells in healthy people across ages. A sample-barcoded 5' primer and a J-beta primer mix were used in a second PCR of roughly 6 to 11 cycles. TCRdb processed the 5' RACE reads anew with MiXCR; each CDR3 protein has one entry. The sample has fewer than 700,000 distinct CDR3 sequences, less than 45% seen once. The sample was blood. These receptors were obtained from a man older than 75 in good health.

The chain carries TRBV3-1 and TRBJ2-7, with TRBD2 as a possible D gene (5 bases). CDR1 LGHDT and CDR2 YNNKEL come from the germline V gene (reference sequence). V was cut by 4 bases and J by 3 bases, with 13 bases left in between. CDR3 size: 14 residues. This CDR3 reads CASSPGYINYEQYF. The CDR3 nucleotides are TGTGCCAGCAGCCCGGGGTACATTAACTACGAGCAGTACTTC.

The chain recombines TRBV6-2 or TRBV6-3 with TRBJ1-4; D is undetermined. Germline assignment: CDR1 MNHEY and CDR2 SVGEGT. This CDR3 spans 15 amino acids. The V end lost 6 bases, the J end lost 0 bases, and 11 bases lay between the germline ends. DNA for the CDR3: TGTGCCAGCAGCCAGAGGCGGACAACTAATGAAAAACTGTTTTTT. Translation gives CASSQRRTTNEKLFF.

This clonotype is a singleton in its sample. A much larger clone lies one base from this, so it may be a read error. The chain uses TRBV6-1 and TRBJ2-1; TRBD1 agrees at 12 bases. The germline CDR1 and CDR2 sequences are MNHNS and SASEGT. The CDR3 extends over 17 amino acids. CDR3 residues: CAGSDGTGGSIYNEQFF. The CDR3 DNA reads TGTGCCGGCAGTGATGGGACAGGGGGCTCGATATACAATGAGCAGTTCTTC.